This TCR beta chain was recovered during a study of T cells in Graves' hyperthyroidism and ophthalmopathy. Notes on the study in general: Expanded thyroid clonotypes (above 0.001) were mostly also found in blood.

This clonotype showed up just a few times. What it recognizes is unknown. Regions amplified from RNA transcripts were the TCR beta CDR3 regions. In the first-round RT-PCR of the TCR CDR3, the HTBI primer set was used. TCRdb ran MiXCR on the multiplex PCR reads and lists one entry per CDR3 protein. The repertoire has about 400,000 distinct CDR3 sequences, approximately 14% of them found once; the top ten carry over 10%. Patients were excluded because of uncontrolled infection, other autoimmune disease, pregnancy or lactation. On the basis of clinical symptoms, serum thyroxine and TRAb, thyroid ultrasound and orbital computed tomography, diagnoses were made. The J segment lost 2 bases and the V segment lost 2 bases, leaving 0 bases of the junction unmatched. This CDR3 region has 13 residues. Germline loops: CDR1 DFQATT, CDR2 SNEGSKA (reference sequence).

The receptor was isolated from a man aged 18 to 29 with Graves' ophthalmopathy. The genes are TRBV20-1 and TRBJ1-3; 7 bases match TRBD1. Sequenced input: blood. CDR3 sequence reads: CSARTGAGNTIYF. The CDR3 bases are TGCAGTGCTAGAACAGGGGCTGGAAACACCATATATTTT.